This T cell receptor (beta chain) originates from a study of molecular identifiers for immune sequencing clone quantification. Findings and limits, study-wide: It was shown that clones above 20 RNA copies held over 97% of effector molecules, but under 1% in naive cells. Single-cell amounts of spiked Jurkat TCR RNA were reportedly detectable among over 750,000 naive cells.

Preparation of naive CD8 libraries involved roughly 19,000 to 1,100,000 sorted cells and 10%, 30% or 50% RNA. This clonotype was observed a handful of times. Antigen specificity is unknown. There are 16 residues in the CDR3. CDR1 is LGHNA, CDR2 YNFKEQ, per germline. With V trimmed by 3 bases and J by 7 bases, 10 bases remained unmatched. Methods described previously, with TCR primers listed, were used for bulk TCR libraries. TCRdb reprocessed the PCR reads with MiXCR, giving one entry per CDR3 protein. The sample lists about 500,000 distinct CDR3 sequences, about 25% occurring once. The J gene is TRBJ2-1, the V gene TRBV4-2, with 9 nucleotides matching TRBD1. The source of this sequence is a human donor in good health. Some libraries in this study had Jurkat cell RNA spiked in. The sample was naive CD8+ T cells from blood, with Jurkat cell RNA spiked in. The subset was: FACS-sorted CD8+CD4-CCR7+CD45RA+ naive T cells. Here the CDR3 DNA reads TGTGCCAGCAGCCAGGAGGAAGGGACAGGGACGAATGAGCAGTTCTTC. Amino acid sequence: CASSQEEGTGTNEQFF.